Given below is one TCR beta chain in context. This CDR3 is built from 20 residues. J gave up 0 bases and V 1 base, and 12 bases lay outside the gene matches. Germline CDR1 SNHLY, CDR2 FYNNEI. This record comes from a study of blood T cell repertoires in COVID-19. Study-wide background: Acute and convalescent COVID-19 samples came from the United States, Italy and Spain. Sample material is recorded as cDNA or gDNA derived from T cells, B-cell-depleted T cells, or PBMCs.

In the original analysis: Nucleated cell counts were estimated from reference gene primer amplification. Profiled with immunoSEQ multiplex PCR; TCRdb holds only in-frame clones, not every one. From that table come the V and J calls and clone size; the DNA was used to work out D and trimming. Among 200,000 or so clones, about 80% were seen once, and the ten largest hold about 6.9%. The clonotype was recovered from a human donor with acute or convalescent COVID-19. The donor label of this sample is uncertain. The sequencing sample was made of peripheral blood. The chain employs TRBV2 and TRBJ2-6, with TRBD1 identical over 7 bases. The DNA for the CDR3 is TGTGCCAGCAGTGAAGGACAACCGGGACAGAGTTTCTCTGGGGCCAACGTCCTGACTTTC. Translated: CASSEGQPGQSFSGANVLTF.